Following are 9 T cell receptor beta chains from one sample sequenced in a study of shared clonotypes between healthy human individuals. Assay used: immunoSEQ multiplex PCR; TCRdb lists only in-frame clones, some missing. The top ten hold about 0.38% of the sample, which has 2,500,000 or so clones, over 85% seen once. Sequenced: naive CD4+ T cells from PBMCs. As for subset: CD45RA+ positively selected. Source of these receptors: a man aged 18 to 29 in good health. Some clones in this sample may be carry-over from other donors' samples.

J is TRBJ1-4 and V is TRBV2; D is unclear. The V and J ends lost 7 bases and 1 base respectively, with 19 bases between them. The CDR3 sequence is 17 residues long. The V gene's germline CDR1 is SNHLY and CDR2 FYNNEI. The DNA of the CDR3 is TGTGCCAGCAAATCGGGCCTCGGTACCGTAACTAATGAAAAACTGTTTTTT. Translated: CASKSGLGTVTNEKLFF.

This clone was seen once. The chain couples TRBV4-1 to TRBJ1-2; 7 nucleotides align to TRBD1. The CDR3 runs 13 residues. The ends lost 4 bases at V and 7 bases at J; junction bases unmatched: 6. Germline V gene sequence: CDR1 MGHRA, CDR2 YSYEKL. The CDR3 DNA sequence: TGCGCCAGCAGCCCGGGGACAGAAGCTGGCTACACCTTC. Translated: CASSPGTEAGYTF.

The sample holds one count of this clone. V and J are TRBV28 and TRBJ2-5; tentatively, D is TRBD2 (5 bases). The DNA end lines up better with TRBJ2-7; the J call may be wrong. Germline V lookup: CDR1 MDHEN, CDR2 SYDVKM. CDR3 length equals 15 residues. The CDR3 nucleotides read TGTGCCAGCAGTTTCGAGTGGGGAGTCGCCTACGAGCAGTACTTC. Protein product: CASSFEWGVAYEQYF.

The rearrangement uses TRBV7-2 and TRBJ2-4, with 7 nucleotides matching TRBD2. Germline V gene sequence: CDR1 SGHTA, CDR2 FQGNSA. V shed 1 base and J 0 bases; nucleotides not matched to a gene: 3. The CDR3 is 16 residues long. CDR3 sequence: CASSLVAGGAKNIQYF. DNA of the CDR3: TGTGCCAGCAGCTTAGTAGCGGGCGGAGCCAAAAACATTCAGTACTTC. Based on the CDR3 plus reference TRBV7-2 and TRBJ2-4, the full variable domain is GAGVSQSPSNKVTEKGKDVELRCDPISGHTALYWYRQSLGQGLEFLIYFQGNSAPDKSGLPSDRFSAERTGGSVSTLTIQRTQQEDSAVYLCASSLVAGGAKNIQYFGAGTRLSVL.

This clone was observed once. Other DNA variants within this sample encode the same CDR3. The chain joins TRBV18 to TRBJ1-5; D is undetermined. The V and J ends lost 2 bases and 4 bases respectively, with 6 bases between them. The CDR3 runs 13 residues. In germline, CDR1 is KGHSH, CDR2 LQKENI. DNA of the CDR3: TGTGCCAGCTCACCAGACAAGAATCAGCCCCAGCATTTT. This gives the protein CASSPDKNQPQHF. The entire variable domain, with the rest obtained from reference TRBV18 and TRBJ1-5, is as follows: NAGVMQNPRHLVRRRGQEARLRCSPMKGHSHVYWYRQLPEEGLKFMVYLQKENIIDESGMPKERFSAEFPKEGPSILRIQQVVRGDSAAYFCASSPDKNQPQHFGDGTRLSIL.

The rearrangement uses TRBV6-5 and TRBJ2-5, with no clear D. The CDR3 has 15 amino acids. Germline V gives CDR1 MNHEY, CDR2 SVGAGI. The ends were cut back, 5 bases at V and 1 base at J, with 14 bases in the middle. The CDR3 sequence is CASSPMVVLQETQYF. The DNA of the CDR3 is TGTGCCAGCAGTCCAATGGTAGTACTCCAAGAGACCCAGTACTTC.

This chain connects TRBV18 to TRBJ2-3, with 9 positions matching TRBD2. This CDR3 has 15 amino acids. Germline V gene lookup returns CDR1 KGHSH and CDR2 LQKENI. V dropped 3 bases and J dropped 6; count of bases not matched to a gene: 7. The CDR3 bases are TGTGCCAGCTCACCGGGACTAGCAATACCCGATACGCAGTATTTT. This sequence encodes CASSPGLAIPDTQYF. The whole variable domain, remainder taken from reference TRBV18 and TRBJ2-3, is NAGVMQNPRHLVRRRGQEARLRCSPMKGHSHVYWYRQLPEEGLKFMVYLQKENIIDESGMPKERFSAEFPKEGPSILRIQQVVRGDSAAYFCASSPGLAIPDTQYFGPGTRLTVL.

This chain uses TRBV2 with TRBJ1-1, with a weak D call TRBD1 (5 bases). CDR3 length: 16 amino acids. Germline loops: CDR1 SNHLY, CDR2 FYNNEI. V gave up 7 bases and J gave up 5 bases, with 23 bases separating them. CDR3 amino acids: CASTITGRGGGTEAFF. As DNA, the CDR3 is TGTGCCAGCACCATCACGGGGCGGGGAGGAGGAACTGAAGCTTTCTTT.

The chain recombines TRBV7-2 with TRBJ1-2; D may be TRBD1 (6 bases). Trimming took off 1 base at V and 2 bases at J, with 11 bases between the two ends. This CDR3 contains 15 residues. CDR1 is SGHTA and CDR2 is FQGNSA in the germline V gene. CDR3 in amino acids: CASSLDGGRNYGYTF. The CDR3 DNA reads as TGTGCCAGCAGCTTAGATGGGGGGCGAAACTATGGCTACACCTTC.